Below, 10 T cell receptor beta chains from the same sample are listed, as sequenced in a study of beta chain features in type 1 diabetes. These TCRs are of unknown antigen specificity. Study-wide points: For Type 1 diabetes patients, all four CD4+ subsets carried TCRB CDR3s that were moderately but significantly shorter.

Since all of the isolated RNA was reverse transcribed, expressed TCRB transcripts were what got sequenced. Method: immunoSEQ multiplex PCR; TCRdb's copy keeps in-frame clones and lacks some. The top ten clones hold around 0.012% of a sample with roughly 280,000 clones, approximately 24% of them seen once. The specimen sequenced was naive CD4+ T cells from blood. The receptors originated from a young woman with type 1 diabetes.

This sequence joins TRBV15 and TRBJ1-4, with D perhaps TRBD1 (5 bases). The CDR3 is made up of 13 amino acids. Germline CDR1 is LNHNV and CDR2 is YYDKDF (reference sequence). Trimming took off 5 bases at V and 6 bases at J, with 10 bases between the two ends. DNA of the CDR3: TGTGCCACCAGCGGGGGGATAGATGAAAAACTGTTTTTT. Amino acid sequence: CATSGGIDEKLFF.

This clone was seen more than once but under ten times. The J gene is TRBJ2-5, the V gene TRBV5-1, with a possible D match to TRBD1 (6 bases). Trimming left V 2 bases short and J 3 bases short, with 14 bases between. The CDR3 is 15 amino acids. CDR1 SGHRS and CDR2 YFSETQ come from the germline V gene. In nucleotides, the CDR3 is TGCGCCAGCAGCTTTGGGGCCTCAGGGGAAGAGACCCAGTACTTC. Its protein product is CASSFGASGEETQYF. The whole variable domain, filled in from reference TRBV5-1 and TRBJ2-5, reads KAGVTQTPRYLIKTRGQQVTLSCSPISGHRSVSWYQQTPGQGLQFLFEYFSETQRNKGNFPGRFSGRQFSNSRSEMNVSTLELGDSALYLCASSFGASGEETQYFGPGTRLLVL.

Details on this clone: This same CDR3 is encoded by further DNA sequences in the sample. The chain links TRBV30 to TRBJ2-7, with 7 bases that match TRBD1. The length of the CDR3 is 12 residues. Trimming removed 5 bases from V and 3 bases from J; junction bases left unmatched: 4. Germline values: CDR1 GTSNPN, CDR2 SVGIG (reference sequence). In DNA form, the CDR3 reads TGTGCCTGGTCCCGGGACAGCTACGAGCAGTACTTC. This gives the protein CAWSRDSYEQYF.

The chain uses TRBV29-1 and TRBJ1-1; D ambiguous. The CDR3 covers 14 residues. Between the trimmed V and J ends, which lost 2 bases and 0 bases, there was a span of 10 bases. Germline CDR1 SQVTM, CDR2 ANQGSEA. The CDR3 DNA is TGCAGCGTTGAACGGGGAGTAATGAACACTGAAGCTTTCTTT. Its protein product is CSVERGVMNTEAFF.

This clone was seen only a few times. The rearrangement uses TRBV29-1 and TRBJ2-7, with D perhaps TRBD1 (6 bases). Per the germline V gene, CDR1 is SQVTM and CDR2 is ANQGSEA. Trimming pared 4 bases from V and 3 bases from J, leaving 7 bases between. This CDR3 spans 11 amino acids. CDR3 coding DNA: TGCAGCGTTGGGACAGACTACGAGCAGTACTTC. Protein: CSVGTDYEQYF.

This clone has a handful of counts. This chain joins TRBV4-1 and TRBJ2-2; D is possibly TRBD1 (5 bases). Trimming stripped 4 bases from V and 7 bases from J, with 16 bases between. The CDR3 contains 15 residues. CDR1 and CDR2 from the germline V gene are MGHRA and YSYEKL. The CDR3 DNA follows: TGCGCCAGCAGCCTAAGGGGCGAGGACGGCGGGGAGCTGTTTTTT. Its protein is CASSLRGEDGGELFF.

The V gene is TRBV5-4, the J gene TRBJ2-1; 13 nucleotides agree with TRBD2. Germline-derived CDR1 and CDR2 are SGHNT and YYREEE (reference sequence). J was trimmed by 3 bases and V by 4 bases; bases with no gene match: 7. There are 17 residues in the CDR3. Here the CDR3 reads CASSPGLAGVIYNEQFF. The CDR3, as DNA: TGTGCCAGCAGCCCCGGACTAGCGGGAGTTATCTACAATGAGCAGTTCTTC.

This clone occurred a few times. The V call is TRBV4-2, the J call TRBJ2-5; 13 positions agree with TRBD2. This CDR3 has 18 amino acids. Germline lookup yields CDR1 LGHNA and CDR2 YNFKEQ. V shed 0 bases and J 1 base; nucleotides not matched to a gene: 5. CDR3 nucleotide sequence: TGTGCCAGCAGCCAAGATCCCCGGACTAGCGGGGGCCAAGAGACCCAGTACTTC. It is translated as CASSQDPRTSGGQETQYF.

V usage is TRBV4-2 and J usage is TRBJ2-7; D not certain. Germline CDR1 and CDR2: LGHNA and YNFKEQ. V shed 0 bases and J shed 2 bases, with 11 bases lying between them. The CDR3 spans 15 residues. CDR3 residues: CASSQDLWQTYEQYF. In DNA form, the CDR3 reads TGTGCCAGCAGCCAAGATCTGTGGCAAACCTACGAGCAGTACTTC.

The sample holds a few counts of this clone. CDR3 loop: CASSGGQGQPQHF. CDR3 coding DNA: TGCGCCAGCAGCGGGGGACAGGGGCAGCCCCAGCATTTT. The chain couples TRBV5-1 to TRBJ1-5; 10 nucleotides line up with TRBD1. The ends lost 4 bases at V and 7 bases at J; junction bases unmatched: 2. Germline assignment: CDR1 SGHRS and CDR2 YFSETQ. The CDR3 is made up of 13 amino acids.